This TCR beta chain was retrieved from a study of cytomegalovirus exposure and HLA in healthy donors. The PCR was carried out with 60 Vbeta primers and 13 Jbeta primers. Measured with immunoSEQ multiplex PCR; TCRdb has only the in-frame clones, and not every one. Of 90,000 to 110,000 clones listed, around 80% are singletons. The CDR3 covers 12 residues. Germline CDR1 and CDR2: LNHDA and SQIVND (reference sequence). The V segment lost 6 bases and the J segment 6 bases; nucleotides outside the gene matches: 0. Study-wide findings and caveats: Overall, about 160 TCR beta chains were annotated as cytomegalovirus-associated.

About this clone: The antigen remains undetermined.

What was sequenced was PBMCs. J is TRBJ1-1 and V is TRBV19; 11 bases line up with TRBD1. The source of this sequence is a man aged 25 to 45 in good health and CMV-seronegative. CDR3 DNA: TGTGCCAGTAGGGGACAGGGGGCTGAAGCTTTCTTT. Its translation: CASRGQGAEAFF.